This T cell receptor (beta chain) was identified during a study of patients and donors after allogeneic stem cell transplantation. This clonotype has just a few counts. There are 14 residues in the CDR3. V was pared by 6 bases and J by 7 bases, with 15 bases between. Germline V lookup: CDR1 MDHEN, CDR2 SYDVKM. MiXCR, run by TCRdb on the RT-PCR reads, gives a single entry per CDR3 protein. The sample holds approximately 140,000 distinct CDR3 sequences, approximately 35% seen once. The chain joins TRBV28 to TRBJ2-2; D is ambiguous. Sequencing was performed on blood, either unsorted or a sorted T cell fraction (not recorded which). The origin of this receptor is a human donor who was either an allogeneic HSCT recipient or a stem cell or donor lymphocyte infusion donor (not recorded which). It is not recorded whose cells these are; they may come from a transplant donor. Written as DNA, the CDR3 is TGTGCCAGCAGATGGGCTCAGGCTAACGGGGAGCTGTTTTTT. Encoded protein: CASRWAQANGELFF.